This is a list of T cell receptor beta chains from one sample in a study of T cells after yellow fever vaccination. MiXCR, run by TCRdb on the 5' RACE reads, gives a single entry per CDR3 protein. The sample yields fewer than 6,500 distinct CDR3 sequences, about 6% seen once. The input for sequencing was PBMCs, either bulk or a sorted T-cell subset (CD4+, CD8+, memory, or dextramer-sorted; not recorded which), taken roughly 15 days after the first yellow fever vaccination. The receptors originated from a man between 18 and 29 years old who received the YFV17D yellow fever vaccine. The CDR3 runs from the conserved cysteine through the conserved F or W. D genes are given only for firm matches. A clone size is listed for some rows: how often the clone was seen (once, few, many), or a class if it is expanded.

v_gene: TRBV6-5
d_gene: -
abundance: -
j_gene: TRBJ1-1
CDR3aa: CASSWRTVNTEAFF
CDR3nt: TGTGCCAGCAGTTGGAGAACTGTGAACACTGAAGCTTTCTTT

v_gene: TRBV5-1
d_gene: -
abundance: many
j_gene: TRBJ1-1
CDR3aa: CASSAGRPNTEAFF
CDR3nt: TGCGCCAGCAGCGCCGGACGGCCGAACACTGAAGCTTTCTTT

v_gene: TRBV28
d_gene: -
abundance: many
j_gene: TRBJ2-1
CDR3aa: CASSLPSDEFLFF
CDR3nt: TGTGCCAGCAGTCTCCCCTCGGACGAATTTCTGTTCTTC

v_gene: TRBV12-3/TRBV12-4
d_gene: -
abundance: many
j_gene: TRBJ1-2
CDR3aa: CASSLDPGFYGYTF
CDR3nt: TGTGCCAGCAGTTTAGATCCGGGGTTCTATGGCTACACCTTC

v_gene: TRBV4-2
d_gene: -
abundance: -
j_gene: TRBJ2-1
CDR3aa: CASSPARQHNEQFF
CDR3nt: TGTGCCAGCAGCCCCGCGCGACAGCACAATGAGCAGTTCTTC

v_gene: TRBV10-3
d_gene: TRBD2
abundance: many
j_gene: TRBJ2-7
CDR3aa: CATHSGGAYEQYF
CDR3nt: TGTGCCACACATAGCGGGGGCGCCTACGAGCAGTACTTC

v_gene: TRBV4-3
d_gene: TRBD2
abundance: many
j_gene: TRBJ2-5
CDR3aa: CASSQRGGPLYF
CDR3nt: TGCGCCAGCAGCCAACGGGGGGGGCCTTTGTACTTC

v_gene: TRBV27
d_gene: -
abundance: many
j_gene: TRBJ1-6
CDR3aa: CASSFRPIESPLHF
CDR3nt: TGTGCCAGCAGTTTCCGGCCGATTGAGTCACCCCTCCACTTT

v_gene: TRBV4-3
d_gene: TRBD1
abundance: many
j_gene: TRBJ2-1
CDR3aa: CASSQDWTGSYQQFF
CDR3nt: TGCGCCAGCAGCCAAGATTGGACAGGTAGCTACCAGCAGTTCTTC

v_gene: TRBV29-1
d_gene: -
abundance: many
j_gene: TRBJ1-6
CDR3aa: CSVEVAGGSPLHF
CDR3nt: TGCAGCGTTGAGGTCGCCGGGGGTTCACCCCTCCACTTT

v_gene: TRBV4-3
d_gene: -
abundance: many
j_gene: TRBJ2-3
CDR3aa: CASSQAIRRTLTDTQYF
CDR3nt: TGCGCCAGCAGCCAAGCCATCCGTAGGACTCTTACAGATACGCAGTATTTT

v_gene: TRBV7-8
d_gene: -
abundance: many
j_gene: TRBJ1-1
CDR3aa: CASSHTGEAFF
CDR3nt: TGTGCCAGCAGCCATACAGGGGAAGCTTTCTTT

v_gene: TRBV5-4
d_gene: -
abundance: many
j_gene: TRBJ1-3
CDR3aa: CASSLRGGNTIYF
CDR3nt: TGTGCCAGCAGCCTGAGAGGTGGAAACACCATATATTTT

v_gene: TRBV5-1
d_gene: -
abundance: many
j_gene: TRBJ2-3
CDR3aa: CASSRTSITDTQYF
CDR3nt: TGCGCCAGCAGCAGAACGAGCATCACAGATACGCAGTATTTT

v_gene: TRBV7-2
d_gene: TRBD2
abundance: many
j_gene: TRBJ2-5
CDR3aa: CASSAFGGKETQYF
CDR3nt: TGTGCCAGCAGTGCATTCGGGGGGAAAGAGACCCAGTACTTC

v_gene: TRBV7-2
d_gene: TRBD1
abundance: many
j_gene: TRBJ1-2
CDR3aa: CASSLSGTGFHGYTF
CDR3nt: TGTGCCAGCAGCTTATCGGGGACAGGGTTCCATGGCTACACCTTC

v_gene: TRBV4-3
d_gene: TRBD1
abundance: many
j_gene: TRBJ2-3
CDR3aa: CASSRQGNADTQYF
CDR3nt: TGCGCCAGCAGCCGACAGGGGAACGCAGATACGCAGTATTTT

v_gene: TRBV11-2
d_gene: -
abundance: many
j_gene: TRBJ2-3
CDR3aa: CASSPTPRHTDTQYF
CDR3nt: TGTGCCAGCAGCCCCACCCCTAGGCACACAGATACGCAGTATTTT

v_gene: TRBV29-1
d_gene: -
abundance: many
j_gene: TRBJ1-2
CDR3aa: CSVIDGAGYYGYTF
CDR3nt: TGCAGCGTTATAGACGGCGCGGGGTACTATGGCTACACCTTC

v_gene: TRBV9
d_gene: TRBD2
abundance: many
j_gene: TRBJ2-1
CDR3aa: CASSVPGGQPSYNEQFF
CDR3nt: TGTGCCAGCAGCGTACCGGGGGGGCAACCCTCCTACAATGAGCAGTTCTTC

v_gene: TRBV18
d_gene: -
abundance: many
j_gene: TRBJ1-2
CDR3aa: CASSPDRENYGYTF
CDR3nt: TGTGCCAGCTCACCAGACAGAGAGAACTATGGCTACACCTTC

v_gene: TRBV20-1
d_gene: -
abundance: many
j_gene: TRBJ1-4
CDR3aa: CSALGAHLNEKLFF
CDR3nt: TGCAGTGCCTTAGGAGCCCATTTAAATGAAAAACTGTTTTTT

v_gene: TRBV7-7
d_gene: -
abundance: many
j_gene: TRBJ2-2
CDR3aa: CASSLDREGTGELFF
CDR3nt: TGTGCTAGCAGCCTAGACAGGGAGGGCACCGGGGAGCTGTTTTTT

v_gene: TRBV19
d_gene: TRBD1
abundance: many
j_gene: TRBJ1-1
CDR3aa: CASSLPGGPTEAFF
CDR3nt: TGTGCCAGTAGTCTTCCAGGGGGCCCCACTGAAGCTTTCTTT

v_gene: TRBV19
d_gene: -
abundance: many
j_gene: TRBJ2-1
CDR3aa: CASSTARPGTYNEQFF
CDR3nt: TGTGCCAGTAGTACCGCTCGCCCCGGGACATACAATGAGCAGTTCTTC

v_gene: TRBV7-2
d_gene: -
abundance: many
j_gene: TRBJ1-1
CDR3aa: CASSLLPGRLNTEAFF
CDR3nt: TGTGCCAGCAGCCTGCTCCCTGGGAGGCTGAACACTGAAGCTTTCTTT

v_gene: TRBV18
d_gene: -
abundance: many
j_gene: TRBJ2-1
CDR3aa: CASSPRWGGTNSSYNEQFF
CDR3nt: TGTGCCAGCTCACCACGATGGGGGGGCACAAACAGCTCCTACAATGAGCAGTTCTTC

v_gene: TRBV7-6
d_gene: -
abundance: many
j_gene: TRBJ1-5
CDR3aa: CASSAGRNQPQHF
CDR3nt: TGTGCCAGCAGCGCAGGAAGGAATCAGCCCCAGCATTTT

v_gene: TRBV7-2
d_gene: -
abundance: many
j_gene: TRBJ2-2
CDR3aa: CASSLAEGARTGELFF
CDR3nt: TGTGCCAGCAGCTTAGCGGAGGGGGCTCGGACCGGGGAGCTGTTTTTT

v_gene: TRBV3-1
d_gene: -
abundance: -
j_gene: TRBJ1-1
CDR3aa: CAFSLAEKVGAFF
CDR3nt: TGTGCCTTCAGTTTAGCGGAGAAGGTGGGGGCTTTCTTT

v_gene: TRBV4-2
d_gene: -
abundance: many
j_gene: TRBJ2-6
CDR3aa: CASSQDRLDRVLTF
CDR3nt: TGTGCCAGCAGCCAAGATCGTCTAGACCGCGTCCTGACTTTC

v_gene: TRBV29-1
d_gene: -
abundance: many
j_gene: TRBJ1-2
CDR3aa: CSVEVHRDYGYTF
CDR3nt: TGCAGCGTTGAAGTGCACAGGGACTATGGCTACACCTTC

v_gene: TRBV7-8
d_gene: -
abundance: many
j_gene: TRBJ2-1
CDR3aa: CASNPLARDEQFF
CDR3nt: TGTGCCAGCAATCCACTGGCCAGGGATGAGCAGTTCTTC

v_gene: TRBV7-2
d_gene: -
abundance: many
j_gene: TRBJ1-2
CDR3aa: CASSLGGPLIHTF
CDR3nt: TGTGCCAGCAGCTTAGGGGGACCGCTCATCCACACCTTC

v_gene: TRBV5-1
d_gene: -
abundance: many
j_gene: TRBJ2-7
CDR3aa: CASSWASGGFAYEQYF
CDR3nt: TGCGCCAGCAGCTGGGCGTCGGGGGGCTTTGCCTACGAGCAGTACTTC

v_gene: TRBV11-3
d_gene: TRBD1
abundance: few
j_gene: TRBJ2-7
CDR3aa: CASSLSRGHNEQYF
CDR3nt: TGTGCCAGCAGCTTATCTAGGGGGCACAACGAGCAGTACTTC

v_gene: TRBV5-1
d_gene: TRBD1
abundance: many
j_gene: TRBJ2-7
CDR3aa: CASSWKQGYEQYF
CDR3nt: TGCGCCAGCAGCTGGAAACAGGGGTACGAGCAGTACTTC

v_gene: TRBV5-1
d_gene: -
abundance: many
j_gene: TRBJ1-2
CDR3aa: CASSLGSLHTF
CDR3nt: TGCGCCAGCAGCTTGGGCAGCCTACACACCTTC

v_gene: TRBV18
d_gene: -
abundance: many
j_gene: TRBJ1-2
CDR3aa: CASSPTALYGYTF
CDR3nt: TGTGCCAGCTCACCAACGGCGTTGTATGGCTACACCTTC

v_gene: TRBV5-4
d_gene: -
abundance: many
j_gene: TRBJ1-2
CDR3aa: CASSSGYGYTF
CDR3nt: TGTGCCAGCAGCTCAGGGTATGGCTACACCTTC

v_gene: TRBV4-1
d_gene: TRBD1
abundance: many
j_gene: TRBJ1-2
CDR3aa: CASRVQGAKGYTF
CDR3nt: TGCGCCAGCAGAGTGCAGGGGGCAAAAGGCTACACCTTC

v_gene: TRBV10-3
d_gene: -
abundance: many
j_gene: TRBJ2-7
CDR3aa: CAISESGPGTRTDEQYF
CDR3nt: TGTGCCATCAGTGAGTCCGGGCCCGGGACGAGGACCGACGAGCAGTACTTC

v_gene: TRBV29-1
d_gene: -
abundance: many
j_gene: TRBJ2-2
CDR3aa: CSVVRGPGELFF
CDR3nt: TGCAGCGTTGTCCGGGGGCCCGGGGAGCTGTTTTTT

v_gene: TRBV4-3
d_gene: -
abundance: many
j_gene: TRBJ1-2
CDR3aa: CASSQEGQNYNYGYTF
CDR3nt: TGCGCCAGCAGCCAAGAAGGACAGAACTACAACTATGGCTACACCTTC

v_gene: TRBV12-3/TRBV12-4
d_gene: -
abundance: many
j_gene: TRBJ2-5
CDR3aa: CASGGPETQYF
CDR3nt: TGTGCCAGCGGGGGCCCGGAGACCCAGTACTTC

v_gene: TRBV19
d_gene: TRBD1
abundance: many
j_gene: TRBJ1-2
CDR3aa: CASSGERQGAGYTF
CDR3nt: TGTGCCAGTAGTGGGGAAAGACAGGGAGCCGGCTACACCTTC

v_gene: TRBV28
d_gene: TRBD2
abundance: many
j_gene: TRBJ2-3
CDR3aa: CASSFAHGGAADTQYF
CDR3nt: TGTGCCAGCAGTTTCGCCCACGGGGGGGCCGCAGATACGCAGTATTTT

v_gene: TRBV19
d_gene: -
abundance: many
j_gene: TRBJ2-4
CDR3aa: CASSTPRVAKNIQYF
CDR3nt: TGTGCCAGTAGTACCCCTCGAGTAGCCAAAAACATTCAGTACTTC

v_gene: TRBV29-1
d_gene: -
abundance: many
j_gene: TRBJ2-7
CDR3aa: CSVGTGGREQYF
CDR3nt: TGCAGCGTTGGTACGGGGGGCAGGGAGCAGTACTTC

v_gene: TRBV4-2
d_gene: -
abundance: few
j_gene: TRBJ1-1
CDR3aa: CASSPLGGAPNTEAFF
CDR3nt: TGTGCCAGCAGCCCTCTTGGGGGGGCTCCGAACACTGAAGCTTTCTTT

v_gene: TRBV6-1
d_gene: -
abundance: -
j_gene: TRBJ1-5
CDR3aa: CDSSPGMGAKRQPQHF
CDR3nt: TGTGACAGCAGTCCGGGGATGGGGGCCAAGAGGCAGCCCCAGCATTTT

v_gene: TRBV20-1
d_gene: -
abundance: many
j_gene: TRBJ2-7
CDR3aa: CSARDGGTIPYEQYF
CDR3nt: TGCAGTGCTAGAGATGGAGGGACCATTCCCTACGAGCAGTACTTC

v_gene: TRBV4-2
d_gene: -
abundance: many
j_gene: TRBJ1-6
CDR3aa: CASSQGGRYSPLHF
CDR3nt: TGTGCCAGCAGCCAGGGGGGGCGGTATTCACCCCTCCACTTT

v_gene: TRBV20-1
d_gene: -
abundance: many
j_gene: TRBJ1-4
CDR3aa: CSASIPLGEKLFF
CDR3nt: TGCAGTGCTAGTATCCCATTGGGTGAAAAACTGTTTTTT